Presented here are 10 T cell receptor beta chains from one specimen sequenced in a study of shared T cell receptors in the human thymus (dated by TCRdb to the early 2020s). Library preparation employed the immunoSEQ multiplex PCR assay. TCRdb stores this immuneACCESS table with in-frame sequences only. Part of the clones is absent; in the studies checked, under half of the shortfall reflects unresolved V genes, and no reason is known for the rest. In this sample the table shows 700,000 or so clones, 70% to 90% of which occur a single time. The top ten clones comprise 0.008% to 0.011% of the sample. These sequences were also reported in another study, on human thymus T cells.

Sequencing was performed on thymocytes. The receptors come from a girl in the first two years of life with a congenital heart defect. Donor details come from another sample of the same person, matched by shared clones.

This clone was detected only once. V gene TRBV6-5 combines with J gene TRBJ1-6; 9 positions match TRBD1. Trimming took 5 bases from V and 13 from J; bases not matched to a gene: 12. Germline V gene data show CDR1 as MNHEY and CDR2 as SVGAGI. The CDR3 has 15 residues. DNA of the CDR3: TGTGCCAGCAGTGGGAGGACAGGGGCTTATATGCCCCTCCACTTT. Residues: CASSGRTGAYMPLHF.

The chain uses TRBV29-1 and TRBJ1-2; D is unclear. Germline V gene data show CDR1 as SQVTM and CDR2 as ANQGSEA. There are 11 residues in the CDR3. Trimming cost V 4 bases and J 2 bases, with 5 bases left between them. CDR3 in amino acids: CSVVTNYGYTF. DNA of the CDR3: TGCAGCGTTGTGACAAACTATGGCTACACCTTC. The variable domain in full, completed from reference TRBV29-1 and TRBJ1-2, reads SAVISQKPSRDICQRGTSLTIQCQVDSQVTMMFWYRQQPGQSLTLIATANQGSEATYESGFVIDKFPISRPNLTFSTLTVSNMSPEDSSIYLCSVVTNYGYTFGSGTRLTVV.

This sequence joins TRBV6-5 and TRBJ2-7; TRBD2 matches 10 bases. The junction had 11 bases not matched to a gene; V was cut back by 5 bases and J by 7 bases. Germline loops: CDR1 MNHEY, CDR2 SVGAGI. The CDR3 covers 15 residues. As DNA, the CDR3 is TGTGCCAGCAGTGTTCTCCTAGCGGGGGTGGGAGAGCAGTACTTC. It encodes CASSVLLAGVGEQYF.

The CDR3 DNA reads TGTGCCAGTAGTTTTGGGGACAGGGTAGGGCTGCCTGAAGCTTTCTTT. Residues: CASSFGDRVGLPEAFF. The gene calls are TRBV19 and TRBJ1-1; TRBD1 matches at 9 bases. Trimming cost V 5 bases and J 6 bases; bases outside gene matches: 13. The CDR3 runs to 16 residues. Per the germline V gene, CDR1 is LNHDA and CDR2 is SQIVND (reference sequence).

This rearrangement joins TRBV5-4 to TRBJ2-7; 10 bases match TRBD2. V was clipped by 3 bases and J by 5 bases; unmatched bases: 20. The CDR3 spans 19 residues. Germline V gene lookup returns CDR1 SGHNT and CDR2 YYREEE (reference sequence). CDR3: CASSSPASGGPFEVNEQYF. CDR3 sequence (DNA): TGTGCCAGCAGCTCCCCGGCTAGCGGGGGCCCCTTCGAGGTTAACGAGCAGTACTTC.

The chain combines TRBV6-1 with TRBJ2-7, with D perhaps matching TRBD1 (6 bases). This CDR3 has 14 amino acids. V gave up 7 bases and J gave up 3 bases, with 16 bases separating them. Germline V gives CDR1 MNHNS, CDR2 SASEGT. The CDR3, as DNA: TGTGCCAGCACCCCGCGCAGGGGATGCTACGAGCAGTACTTC. Translated, it gives CASTPRRGCYEQYF.

V usage is TRBV25-1 and J usage is TRBJ2-5; D perhaps matches TRBD2 (6 bases). CDR1 is MGHDK and CDR2 is SYGVNS in the germline V gene. Trimming took 8 bases from V and 5 from J, leaving 18 bases between them. The CDR3 sequence is 14 residues long. CDR3 protein: CASSWVGGAETQYF. DNA of the CDR3: TGTGCCAGCTCATGGGTCGGGGGTGCCGAGACCCAGTACTTC. Full variable domain (rest looked up from reference TRBV25-1 and TRBJ2-5): EADIYQTPRYLVIGTGKKITLECSQTMGHDKMYWYQQDPGMELHLIHYSYGVNSTEKGDLSSESTVSRIRTEHFPLTLESARPSHTSQYLCASSWVGGAETQYFGPGTRLLVL.

This chain joins TRBV7-2 and TRBJ1-2, with D tentatively TRBD1 (6 bases). V was shortened by 8 bases and J by 4 bases, with 17 bases between the two germline ends. Germline loops: CDR1 SGHTA, CDR2 FQGNSA. The length of the CDR3 is 14 residues. In DNA, the CDR3 is TGTGCCAGCGGATCCACAGGGAAAGTCTATGGCTACACCTTC. Its translation: CASGSTGKVYGYTF.

CDR3 sequence: CASSMDTHSNQPQHF. CDR3 sequence (DNA): TGTGCCAGTAGTATGGACACCCATAGCAATCAGCCCCAGCATTTT. The chain recombines TRBV19 with TRBJ1-5; tentative D call: TRBD1 (5 bases). The V gene's germline CDR1 is LNHDA and CDR2 SQIVND (reference sequence). The CDR3 is 15 amino acids. Between the trimmed V and J ends, which lost 3 bases and 0 bases, there was a span of 9 bases.

This clone was observed a few times. The genes are TRBV5-4 and TRBJ2-5, with 9 bases matching TRBD2. The assigned J gene may be wrong: the sequence end matches TRBJ2-7 better. The CDR3 has 15 residues. Looked up from germline, CDR1 is SGHNT and CDR2 is YYREEE (reference sequence). CDR3: CASSLGASGDYEQYF. In nucleotides, the CDR3 is TGTGCCAGCAGCTTGGGGGCTAGCGGGGACTACGAGCAGTACTTC.